This T cell receptor beta chain comes out of a study of radiotherapy plus CTLA-4 blockade in lung cancer. About the research overall: Among enrolled patients, over 15% responded and about 34% achieved disease control. Findings of the study overall: Together with interferon-beta, which increased in serum after radiation, early dynamic changes in blood T cell clones were reportedly the best predictors of response. In blood, tumor-derived TCR clones expanded after radiotherapy plus ipilimumab.

TCRdb's table, derived via immunoSEQ multiplex PCR, lists solely in-frame clones and lacks some. This sample yields 85,000 to 120,000 clones, of which 70% to 90% are seen a single time; 2.4% belongs to the top ten. Notes on this clone: Its target is unknown.

There are 17 residues in the CDR3. Germline values: CDR1 SGHRS, CDR2 YFSETQ. J was trimmed by 0 bases and V by 4 bases; bases with no gene match: 9. The chain uses TRBV5-1 and TRBJ2-1, with 8 bases lining up with TRBD2. The specimen comprised peripheral blood, sampled from a patient treated with radiotherapy plus ipilimumab. The clonotype originates from a human donor with non-small cell lung cancer that progressed on radiotherapy plus ipilimumab. Some clones in this sample may be carry-over from other donors' samples. CDR3 protein: CASSLFGGGSSYNEQFF. The CDR3 nucleotides read TGCGCCAGCAGCCTTTTCGGCGGGGGGAGCTCCTACAATGAGCAGTTCTTC.